One sample yielded the 5 T cell receptor beta chains listed below, sequenced in a study of tumor-infiltrating lymphocytes in primary liver carcinoma. Between 20 and 30 mg of unsorted bulk tissue served as the source from which RNA and DNA were co-extracted. Starting from roughly 540 ng of total RNA, TCR beta cDNA was produced with a primer in the constant region. A slightly modified ARM-PCR protocol with three nested multiplex PCR rounds produced these TCR beta libraries. The first two PCR rounds used TRBV1-TRBV30 primers with a Cbeta primer, roughly 10 cycles each. One entry per CDR3 protein results from TCRdb running MiXCR on the multiplex PCR reads. The table records about 23,000 distinct CDR3 sequences, more than 70% of them present only once. Sequencing used liver tumor tissue from sampling region 5. Sample subset: tumor region T5, tumor centre. The receptor source for this set is a woman aged 25 to 39 with primary liver carcinoma and hepatitis B virus infection.

As for this clonotype: Compared with germline, one end of the junction differs, possibly owing to a read error. The rearrangement uses TRBV12-3 or TRBV12-4 and TRBJ2-1; the D is unclear. CDR3 size: 15 residues. CDR3 region: CASSIGGSSYNEQFF. As DNA, the CDR3 is TGTGCAAGCAGTATTGGCGGAAGCTCTTACAATGAGCAGTTCTTC.

The sample holds many counts of this clonotype. The V gene is TRBV2, the J gene TRBJ2-7; 11 nucleotides line up with TRBD1. From germline, CDR1 is SNHLY and CDR2 FYNNEI. The CDR3 loop spans 13 amino acids. Unmatched junction bases numbered 2, after V lost 6 bases and J lost 4 bases. The CDR3 DNA reads TGTGCCAGCAGGGACAGGGGGCAGTACGAGCAGTACTTC. This gives the protein CASRDRGQYEQYF.

In the case of this clonotype: An end of the junction differs from the germline gene, which may be a read error. This chain links TRBV6-5 with TRBJ2-5; 9 bases line up with TRBD1. CDR1 is MNHEY, CDR2 SVGAGI, per germline. This CDR3 comprises 13 residues. CDR3 amino acids: CASSTNRGLTQHF. CDR3 in DNA: TGTGCCAGCAGTACGAACAGGGGGCTGACCCAGCACTTC.

This clonotype was counted only a few times. This may come from a read error, since a much larger clone is one base off. V gene TRBV7-9 combines with J gene TRBJ2-3, with D uncertain. Germline V CDR1 and CDR2: SEHNR, FQNEAQ (reference sequence). This CDR3 region has 13 residues. CDR3 nucleotide sequence: TGTACCAGCAGCTTGAGAAGCACAGATACGCAGTATTTT. Translated, it gives CTSSLRSTDTQYF.

Details on this clonotype: Mismatch with germline at one junction end may stem from a read error. The chain combines TRBV4-3 with TRBJ2-7; unclear D gene. Germline V CDR1 and CDR2: LGHNA, YSLEER. The CDR3 runs to 18 residues. The CDR3 DNA is TGCGCCAGCAGCCAAGCTGTGACGGAAGGTCACATTAGCTACGGGCAGTACTTC. This codes for CASSQAVTEGHISYGQYF.